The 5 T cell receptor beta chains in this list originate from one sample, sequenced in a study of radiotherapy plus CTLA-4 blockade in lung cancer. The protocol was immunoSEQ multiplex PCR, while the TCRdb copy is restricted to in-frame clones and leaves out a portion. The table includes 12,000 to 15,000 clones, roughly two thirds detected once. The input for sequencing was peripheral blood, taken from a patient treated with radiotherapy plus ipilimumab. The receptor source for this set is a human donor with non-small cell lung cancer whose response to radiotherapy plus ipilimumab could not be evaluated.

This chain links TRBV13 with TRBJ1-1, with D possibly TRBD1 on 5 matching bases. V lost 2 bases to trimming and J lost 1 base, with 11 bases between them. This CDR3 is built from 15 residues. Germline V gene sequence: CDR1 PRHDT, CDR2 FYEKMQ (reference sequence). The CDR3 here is CASSLLGQGNTEAFF. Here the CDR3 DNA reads TGTGCCAGCAGCTTATTAGGTCAGGGGAACACTGAAGCTTTCTTT.

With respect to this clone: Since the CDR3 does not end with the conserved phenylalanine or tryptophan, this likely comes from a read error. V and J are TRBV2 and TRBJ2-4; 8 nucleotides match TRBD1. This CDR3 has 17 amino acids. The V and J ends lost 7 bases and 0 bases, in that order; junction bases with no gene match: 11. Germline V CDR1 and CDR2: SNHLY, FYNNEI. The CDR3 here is CASTLPQGAGAKNIQYL. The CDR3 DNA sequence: TGTGCCAGCACCTTGCCCCAGGGGGCAGGAGCCAAAAACATTCAGTACCTC.

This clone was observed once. CDR3: CASSGNTYGYTF. For the CDR3, the DNA is TGTGCCAGCAGTGGAAACACGTATGGCTACACCTTC. The genes are TRBV6-1 and TRBJ1-2; D is unresolved. The CDR3 loop spans 12 amino acids. V lost 4 bases and J 5 bases, leaving 8 bases between the germline ends. Germline CDR1 reads MNHNS; CDR2 reads SASEGT.

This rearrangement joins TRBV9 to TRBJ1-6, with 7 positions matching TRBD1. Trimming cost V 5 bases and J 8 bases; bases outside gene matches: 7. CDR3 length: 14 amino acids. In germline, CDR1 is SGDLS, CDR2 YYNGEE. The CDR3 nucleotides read TGTGCCAGCAGGGGGCCACAGGGGTATTCACCCCTCCACTTT. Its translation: CASRGPQGYSPLHF.

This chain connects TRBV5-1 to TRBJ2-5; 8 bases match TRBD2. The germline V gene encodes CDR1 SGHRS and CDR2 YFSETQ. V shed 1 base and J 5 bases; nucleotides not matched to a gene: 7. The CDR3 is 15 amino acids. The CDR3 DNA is TGCGCCAGCAGCTTGAGGGCGGGGGGAGAGGAGACCCAGTACTTC. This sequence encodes CASSLRAGGEETQYF.